This T cell receptor (beta chain) appears in the sequencing data of a study of blood T cells in healthy people across ages. Study-wide points: Total diversity from one million sequenced T cells was likely underestimated. The long-lived group displayed more naive CD4+ cells, plus higher diversity, than the aged donors did. Bulk PBMC profiling left naive and antigen-experienced comparisons inconclusive.

A second PCR of about 7 to 11 cycles used a sample-barcoded 5' primer and a J-beta primer mix. TCRdb re-called the 5' RACE reads through MiXCR, storing one row per CDR3 protein. This table holds 1,300,000 or so distinct CDR3 sequences, almost 60% found once. Remarks on this clonotype: Its antigen is not identified.

With V trimmed by 4 bases and J by 6 bases, 7 bases remained unmatched. The CDR3 spans 13 residues. Germline V CDR1 and CDR2: SQVTM, ANQGSEA. The clonotype was recovered from a man between 18 and 29 years old in good health. The chain links TRBV29-1 to TRBJ1-2; 8 bases align to TRBD1. The sequencing sample was made of blood. The CDR3 sequence: CSVGTGRDDGYTF. CDR3 DNA: TGCAGCGTTGGGACAGGGAGGGACGATGGCTACACCTTC.